The text below deals with one T cell receptor (beta chain). This sample stems from a study of resident and recirculating memory T cells in vitiligo. The CDR3 consists of 16 residues. Trimming left V 5 bases short and J 0 bases short, with 13 bases between. Germline V gene sequence: CDR1 MDHEN, CDR2 SYDVKM. Only in-frame clones appear in the TCRdb table, and some are missing; sequencing was by immunoSEQ multiplex PCR. The table includes around 78,000 clones, around 90% detected once. J is TRBJ1-4 and V is TRBV28, with no clear D. Material: blood. The clonotype comes from a male donor with vitiligo. The CDR3 bases are TGTGCCAGCAGTCCCGCGGGCGCCTCAACTAATGAAAAACTGTTTTTT. This codes for CASSPAGASTNEKLFF.